This entry lists 20 T cell receptor beta chains sequenced from one sample in a study of PD-L1 blockade in urothelial cancer. Profiled with immunoSEQ multiplex PCR; TCRdb holds only in-frame clones, not every one. The table has about 88,000 clones, 85% to 95% seen once. The sample was PBMCs, taken around atezolizumab (anti-PD-L1) treatment. All receptors derive from a man in his 60s with urothelial cancer.

The chain combines TRBV9 with TRBJ2-1; perhaps TRBD2 as D (5 bases). Between the trimmed V and J ends, which lost 1 base and 3 bases, there was a span of 20 bases. This CDR3 comprises 18 residues. Germline CDR1 is SGDLS and CDR2 is YYNGEE. In DNA form, the CDR3 reads TGTGCCAGCAGCGTATACAACCCCGGGGTAATCCACTACAATGAGCAGTTCTTC. Protein sequence: CASSVYNPGVIHYNEQFF.

This clone was detected once. V and J are TRBV29-1 and TRBJ2-2, with D perhaps TRBD1 (6 bases). There are 12 residues in the CDR3. Germline V gene sequence: CDR1 SQVTM, CDR2 ANQGSEA. The V gene lost 7 bases and the J gene lost 5 bases, with 11 bases spanning the gap. CDR3 region: CSAGDGTGELFF. DNA of the CDR3: TGCAGCGCAGGGGACGGAACCGGGGAGCTGTTTTTT.

This clone was detected only once. V gene TRBV2 combines with J gene TRBJ2-5, with 9 bases identical to TRBD1. Germline CDR1 reads SNHLY; CDR2 reads FYNNEI. J gave up 3 bases and V 4 bases, and 6 bases lay outside the gene matches. This CDR3 is 15 amino acids long. CDR3 DNA sequence: TGTGCCAGCAGTGGCCTCGGGACAGGGAAAGAGACCCAGTACTTC. Its translation is CASSGLGTGKETQYF.

The chain recombines TRBV9 with TRBJ1-1; D is undetermined. This CDR3 is built from 13 residues. Trimming stripped 3 bases from V and 0 bases from J, with 6 bases between. Germline values: CDR1 SGDLS, CDR2 YYNGEE. The CDR3 here is CASSAYMNTEAFF. CDR3 in DNA: TGTGCCAGCAGCGCTTATATGAACACTGAAGCTTTCTTT.

V and J are TRBV10-3 and TRBJ2-5, with 7 bases fitting TRBD1. This CDR3 region has 15 residues. Germline V gene data show CDR1 as ENHRY and CDR2 as SYGVKD. J was trimmed by 3 bases and V by 4 bases; bases with no gene match: 8. The CDR3 is CAISAEGQSEETQYF. For the CDR3, the DNA is TGTGCCATCAGTGCAGAGGGACAGTCTGAAGAGACCCAGTACTTC.

The chain couples TRBV11-2 to TRBJ1-2; D not certain. There are 13 residues in the CDR3. Germline CDR1 is SGHAT and CDR2 is FQNNGV. Between the trimmed V and J ends, which lost 5 bases and 14 bases, there was a span of 21 bases. The CDR3 DNA reads as TGTGCCAGCAGCCCGGGGATCGTATCCCTGGAAACCTTC. Translating gives CASSPGIVSLETF.

This chain joins TRBV4-2 and TRBJ2-7; TRBD2 might be the D (7 bases). The CDR3 extends over 14 amino acids. CDR1 and CDR2 from the germline V gene are LGHNA and YNFKEQ. Trimming stripped 4 bases from V and 3 bases from J, with 13 bases between. The CDR3 spells CASSPYREGYEQYF. The CDR3 bases are TGTGCCAGCAGCCCATACAGGGAGGGCTACGAGCAGTACTTC.

V usage is TRBV6-5 and J usage is TRBJ2-7; 10 bases match TRBD1. Losses at the gene ends were 4 bases for V and 0 bases for J; bases not matched to a gene: 3. The CDR3 covers 15 residues. Germline loops: CDR1 MNHEY, CDR2 SVGAGI. Written as DNA, the CDR3 is TGTGCCAGCAGTTTGGGACAGGGGACCTCCTACGAGCAGTACTTC. This translates into CASSLGQGTSYEQYF.

The V call is TRBV10-3, the J call TRBJ2-2; 8 bases are shared with TRBD2. V shed 3 bases, J shed 4 bases, and the junction held 7 bases outside the gene matches. Germline lookup yields CDR1 ENHRY and CDR2 SYGVKD. The CDR3 loop spans 16 amino acids. Here the CDR3 reads CAISDLLAGITGELFF. The CDR3 nucleotides read TGTGCCATCAGTGATTTGCTAGCGGGTATCACCGGGGAGCTGTTTTTT.

The V gene is TRBV10-3, the J gene TRBJ1-1; 7 bases agree with TRBD1. The CDR3 is 15 residues long. The junction had 4 bases not matched to a gene; V was cut back by 2 bases and J by 1 base. Germline CDR1 reads ENHRY; CDR2 reads SYGVKD. CDR3 amino acids: CAISETNRGNTEAFF. CDR3 in DNA: TGTGCCATCAGTGAGACCAACAGGGGGAACACTGAAGCTTTCTTT.

The chain is built from TRBV6-5 and TRBJ1-1, with D possibly TRBD1 on 6 matching bases. The CDR3 has 14 residues. V lost 4 bases and J lost 0, with 9 bases in between. In germline, CDR1 is MNHEY, CDR2 SVGAGI. CDR3 coding DNA: TGTGCCAGCAGTTTGGACAGACTGAACACTGAAGCTTTCTTT. Residues: CASSLDRLNTEAFF.

This clone was seen a few times. The chain carries TRBV2 and TRBJ2-1; 14 nucleotides line up with TRBD2. This CDR3 is built from 13 residues. Germline lookup yields CDR1 SNHLY and CDR2 FYNNEI. The junction had 7 bases not matched to a gene; V was cut back by 6 bases and J by 15 bases. CDR3 sequence: CASRLGLAGDPFF. The DNA for the CDR3 is TGTGCCAGCAGACTGGGACTAGCGGGAGATCCGTTCTTC.

The genes are TRBV2 and TRBJ1-2; 8 nucleotides line up with TRBD1. Trimming at V came to 8 bases and at J to 2 bases, leaving 4 bases not matched to a gene. The CDR3 loop spans 13 amino acids. Germline values: CDR1 SNHLY, CDR2 FYNNEI. DNA of the CDR3: TGTGCCAGCCAGGGGGCGCCGAACTATGGCTACACCTTC. This sequence encodes CASQGAPNYGYTF.

This clone has a handful of counts. The chain couples TRBV11-2 to TRBJ2-7; 9 bases map to TRBD2. The V segment lost 5 bases and the J segment 5 bases; nucleotides outside the gene matches: 7. Germline V lookup: CDR1 SGHAT, CDR2 FQNNGV. This CDR3 has 14 residues. The CDR3 reads CASSPIAGVHEQYF. The CDR3 coding sequence is TGTGCCAGCAGCCCCATAGCGGGGGTCCACGAGCAGTACTTC.

The rearrangement uses TRBV5-1 and TRBJ1-3, with 7 bases identical to TRBD1. The CDR3 has 16 amino acids. In germline, CDR1 is SGHRS, CDR2 YFSETQ. Losses at the gene ends were 1 base for V and 0 bases for J; bases not matched to a gene: 4. The chain's CDR3 is CASSLREGASGNTIYF. The CDR3 DNA sequence: TGCGCCAGCAGCTTGAGAGAGGGGGCCTCTGGAAACACCATATATTTT.

This clone has only a few counts. The rearrangement joins TRBV20-1 to TRBJ1-2; no clear D gene. The germline V gene has CDR1 DFQATT and CDR2 SNEGSKA (reference sequence). Trimming pared 4 bases from V and 7 bases from J, leaving 4 bases between. This CDR3 has 9 residues. The CDR3 sequence is CSAILGYTF. CDR3 bases: TGCAGTGCTATCCTTGGCTACACCTTC.

V is TRBV5-4 and J is TRBJ2-7, with 10 positions matching TRBD2. Germline loops: CDR1 SGHNT, CDR2 YYREEE (reference sequence). Unmatched junction bases numbered 8, after V lost 1 base and J lost 7 bases. This CDR3 is 15 amino acids long. CDR3 nucleotide sequence: TGTGCCAGCAGCTTGTCTAGCGGGGGATTGGGTGAGCAGTACTTC. This gives the protein CASSLSSGGLGEQYF. The full variable domain, with the rest looked up from reference TRBV5-4 and TRBJ2-7, is ETGVTQSPTHLIKTRGQQVTLRCSSQSGHNTVSWYQQALGQGPQFIFQYYREEENGRGNFPPRFSGLQFPNYSSELNVNALELDDSALYLCASSLSSGGLGEQYFGPGTRLTVT.

The chain has TRBV27 and TRBJ1-2, with 9 bases aligning to TRBD1. The V gene's germline CDR1 is MNHEY and CDR2 SMNVEV (reference sequence). The V gene end was trimmed by 7 bases and the J gene end by 0 bases; junction bases not matched to a gene: 15. This CDR3 comprises 18 residues. The CDR3, as DNA: TGTGCCAGCAAATTCTCCGGGACAGGGCGTTCGGCTAACTATGGCTACACCTTC. This gives the protein CASKFSGTGRSANYGYTF.

This clone appeared a few times. The chain uses TRBV7-2 and TRBJ2-2; a possible D gene is TRBD2 (6 bases). Germline V CDR1 and CDR2: SGHTA, FQGNSA. V lost 5 bases to trimming and J lost 6 bases, with 25 bases between them. The CDR3 sequence is 18 residues long. The CDR3 DNA follows: TGTGCCAGCAGCATGGAGCTTGGTGGGGGGAGCACCCCCGGGGAGCTGTTTTTT. It encodes CASSMELGGGSTPGELFF.

As for this clone: An end of the junction does not agree with germline; a read error may underlie this. The CDR3 bases are TGCGCCAGCGGCTTGGGGATTAGCGGGGGAGCCTTATACACAGATACGCAGTATTTT. Residues: CASGLGISGGALYTDTQYF. V is TRBV5-1 and J is TRBJ2-3, with 9 bases fitting TRBD2. Germline CDR1 reads SGHRS; CDR2 reads YFSETQ. This CDR3 is 19 amino acids long.